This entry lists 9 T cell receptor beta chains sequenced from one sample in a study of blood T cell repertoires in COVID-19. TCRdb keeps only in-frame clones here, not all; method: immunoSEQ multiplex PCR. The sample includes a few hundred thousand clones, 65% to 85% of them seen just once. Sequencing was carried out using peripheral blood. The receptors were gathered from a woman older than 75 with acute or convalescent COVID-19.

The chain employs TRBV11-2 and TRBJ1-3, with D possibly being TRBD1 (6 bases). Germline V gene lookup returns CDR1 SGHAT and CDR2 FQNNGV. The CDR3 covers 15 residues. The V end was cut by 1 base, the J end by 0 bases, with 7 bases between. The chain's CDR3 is CASSLGTASGNTIYF. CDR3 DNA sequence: TGTGCCAGCAGCTTAGGGACAGCCTCTGGAAACACCATATATTTT.

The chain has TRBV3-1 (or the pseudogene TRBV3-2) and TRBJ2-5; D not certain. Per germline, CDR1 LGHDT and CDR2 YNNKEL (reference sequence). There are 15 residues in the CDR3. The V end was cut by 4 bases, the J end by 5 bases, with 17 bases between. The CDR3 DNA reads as TGTGCCAGCAGCCCCCGACTGTACGCTGGGGAGACCCAGTACTTC. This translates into CASSPRLYAGETQYF.

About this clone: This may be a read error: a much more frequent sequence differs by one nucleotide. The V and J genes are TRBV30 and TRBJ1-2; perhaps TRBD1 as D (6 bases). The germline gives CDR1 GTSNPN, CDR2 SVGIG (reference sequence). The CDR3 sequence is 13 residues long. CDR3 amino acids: CPNTDGGPGGYTF. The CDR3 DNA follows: TGTCCCAACACCGACGGGGGGCCGGGGGGCTACACCTTC.

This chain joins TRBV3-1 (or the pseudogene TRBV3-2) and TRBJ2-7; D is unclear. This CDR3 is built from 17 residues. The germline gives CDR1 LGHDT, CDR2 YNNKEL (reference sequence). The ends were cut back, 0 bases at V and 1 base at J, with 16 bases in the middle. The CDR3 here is CASSQDTRFRLSYEQYF. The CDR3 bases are TGTGCCAGCAGCCAAGATACGAGGTTCCGCTTATCCTACGAGCAGTACTTC.

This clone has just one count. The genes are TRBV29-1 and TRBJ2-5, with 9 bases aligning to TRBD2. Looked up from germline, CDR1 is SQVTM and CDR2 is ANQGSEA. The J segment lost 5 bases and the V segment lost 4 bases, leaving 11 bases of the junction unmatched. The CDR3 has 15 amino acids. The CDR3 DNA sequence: TGCAGCGTTGTCGAGAGCGGGAGGCCGGGGGAGACCCAGTACTTC. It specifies CSVVESGRPGETQYF.

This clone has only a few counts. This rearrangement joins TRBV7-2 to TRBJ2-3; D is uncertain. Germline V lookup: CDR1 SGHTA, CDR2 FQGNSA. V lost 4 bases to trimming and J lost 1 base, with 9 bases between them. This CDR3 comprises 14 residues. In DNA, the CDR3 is TGTGCCAGCAGCTCCCCGCCGGGCACAGATACGCAGTATTTT. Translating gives CASSSPPGTDTQYF.

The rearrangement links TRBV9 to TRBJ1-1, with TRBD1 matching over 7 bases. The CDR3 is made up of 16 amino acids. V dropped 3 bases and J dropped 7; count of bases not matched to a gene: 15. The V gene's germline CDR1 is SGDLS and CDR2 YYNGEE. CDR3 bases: TGTGCCAGCAGCGCATTTAGGCCCGACAGGGACGGTGAAGCTTTCTTT. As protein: CASSAFRPDRDGEAFF.

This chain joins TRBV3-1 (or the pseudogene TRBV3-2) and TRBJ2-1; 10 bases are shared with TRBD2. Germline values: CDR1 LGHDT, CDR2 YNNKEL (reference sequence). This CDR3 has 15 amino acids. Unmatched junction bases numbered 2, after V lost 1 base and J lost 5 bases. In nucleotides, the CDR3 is TGTGCCAGCAGCCAAGTACTAGCGGGGAACAATGAGCAGTTCTTC. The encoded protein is CASSQVLAGNNEQFF.

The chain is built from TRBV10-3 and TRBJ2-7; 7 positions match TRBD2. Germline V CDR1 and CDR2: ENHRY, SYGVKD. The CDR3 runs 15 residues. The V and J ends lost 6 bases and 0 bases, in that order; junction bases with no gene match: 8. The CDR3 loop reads CAISRAGGSSYEQYF. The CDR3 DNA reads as TGTGCCATCAGCCGGGCGGGCGGGAGCTCCTACGAGCAGTACTTC.